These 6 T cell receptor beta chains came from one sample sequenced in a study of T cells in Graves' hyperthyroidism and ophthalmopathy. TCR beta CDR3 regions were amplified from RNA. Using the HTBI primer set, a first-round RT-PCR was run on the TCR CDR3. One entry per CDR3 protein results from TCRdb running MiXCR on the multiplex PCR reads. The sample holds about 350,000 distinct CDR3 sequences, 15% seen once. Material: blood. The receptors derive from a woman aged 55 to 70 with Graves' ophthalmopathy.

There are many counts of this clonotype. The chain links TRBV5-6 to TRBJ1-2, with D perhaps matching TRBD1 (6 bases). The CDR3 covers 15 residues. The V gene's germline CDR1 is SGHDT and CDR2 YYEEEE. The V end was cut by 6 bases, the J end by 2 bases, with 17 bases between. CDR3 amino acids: CASISDRQRNYGYTF. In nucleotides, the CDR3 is TGTGCCAGCATCTCGGACAGACAAAGGAACTATGGCTACACCTTC.

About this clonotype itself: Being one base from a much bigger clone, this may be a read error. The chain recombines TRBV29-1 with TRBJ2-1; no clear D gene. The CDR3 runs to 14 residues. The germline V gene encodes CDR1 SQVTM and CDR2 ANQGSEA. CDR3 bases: TGCAACGTTGATTCCGGAAGCTCCTACAATGAGCAGTTCTTC. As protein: CNVDSGSSYNEQFF.

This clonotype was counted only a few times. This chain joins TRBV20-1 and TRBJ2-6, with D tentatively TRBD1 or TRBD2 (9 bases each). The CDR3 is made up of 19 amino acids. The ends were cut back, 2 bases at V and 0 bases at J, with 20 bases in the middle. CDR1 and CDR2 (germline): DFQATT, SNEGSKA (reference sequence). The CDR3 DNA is TGCAGTGCTAGAAAGCGGGGGGACAGGGATGTCTCTGGGGCCAACGTCCTGACTTTC. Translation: CSARKRGDRDVSGANVLTF.

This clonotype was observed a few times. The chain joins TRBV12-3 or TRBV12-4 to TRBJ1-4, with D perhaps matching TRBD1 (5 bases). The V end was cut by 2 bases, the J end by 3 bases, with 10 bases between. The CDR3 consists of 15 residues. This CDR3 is CASSLRQSSNEKLFF. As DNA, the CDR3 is TGTGCCAGCAGTTTAAGACAGTCGTCTAATGAAAAACTGTTTTTT.

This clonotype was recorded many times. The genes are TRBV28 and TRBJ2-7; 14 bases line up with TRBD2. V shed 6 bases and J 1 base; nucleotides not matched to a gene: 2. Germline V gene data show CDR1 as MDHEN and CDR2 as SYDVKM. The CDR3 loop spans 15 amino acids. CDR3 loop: CASRRTSGRSYEQYF. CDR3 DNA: TGTGCCAGCAGAAGGACTAGCGGGAGGTCCTACGAGCAGTACTTC.

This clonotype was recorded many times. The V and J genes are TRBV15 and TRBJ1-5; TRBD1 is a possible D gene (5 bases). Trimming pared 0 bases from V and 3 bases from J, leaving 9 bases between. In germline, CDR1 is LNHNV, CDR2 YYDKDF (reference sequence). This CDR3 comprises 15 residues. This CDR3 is CATSRDRGNNQPQHF. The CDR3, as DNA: TGTGCCACCAGCAGAGATCGGGGGAACAATCAGCCCCAGCATTTT.